The rows below give T cell receptor beta chains drawn from one sample of a study of blood T cell repertoires in COVID-19. Data came from immunoSEQ multiplex PCR; TCRdb stores just in-frame clones and leaves some out. Here the sample spans tens of thousands of clones, about 87% being singletons. The sequenced sample consisted of peripheral blood. These receptors were taken from an elderly woman with active COVID-19. Both conserved end residues are part of each CDR3. Each record gives: J gene, D gene, V gene, clone size, CDR3 protein, CDR3 DNA. A D gene is named only where the DNA matches it firmly. A row's size may be missing; if present it is once, few, many or a size class.

TRBJ2-3,.,TRBV28,.,CASSHRVSTDTQYF,TGTGCCAGCAGTCACAGGGTTAGCACAGATACGCAGTATTTT
TRBJ2-1,TRBD2,TRBV2,.,CASIGTRGYNEQFF,TGTGCCAGCATCGGGACTAGGGGGTACAATGAGCAGTTCTTC
TRBJ1-2,TRBD1,TRBV28,.,CASSLGGQGQKTF,TGTGCCAGCAGTTTAGGGGGACAGGGCCAAAAGACCTTC
TRBJ2-1,TRBD1,TRBV28,.,CAINRGGDRGSNEQFF,TGTGCCATCAATCGCGGTGGGGACAGGGGGTCCAATGAGCAGTTCTTC
TRBJ1-2,.,TRBV29-1,.,CSVLRADGYTF,TGCAGCGTTCTCAGGGCCGACGGCTACACCTTC
TRBJ1-6,.,TRBV12-3/TRBV12-4,.,CASTPGPGSPLHF,TGTGCCAGCACCCCCGGTCCCGGTTCACCCCTCCACTTT
TRBJ2-5,.,TRBV5-4,.,CASSLDRHQETQYF,TGTGCCAGCAGCTTGGACAGGCACCAAGAGACCCAGTACTTC
TRBJ2-3,.,TRBV9,.,CASSVEGRTTDTQYF,TGTGCCAGCAGCGTAGAGGGGCGGACCACAGATACGCAGTATTTT
TRBJ1-1,.,TRBV5-1,.,CASSLELTNTEAFF,TGCGCCAGCAGCTTGGAACTAACGAACACTGAAGCTTTCTTT
TRBJ2-1,TRBD2,TRBV9,.,CASSLTSGRNNEQFF,TGTGCCAGCAGCCTGACTAGCGGGAGGAACAATGAGCAGTTCTTC
TRBJ2-7,TRBD1,TRBV28,.,CASSLPPGQATEQYF,TGTGCCAGCAGTTTACCACCGGGACAGGCCACCGAGCAGTACTTC
TRBJ1-3,TRBD1,TRBV28,.,CASSLGTEGNTIYF,TGTGCCAGCAGTTTGGGGACAGAAGGAAACACCATATATTTT
TRBJ1-4,TRBD1,TRBV5-4,.,CASSQGAGEKLFF,TGTGCCAGCAGTCAGGGGGCTGGTGAAAAACTGTTTTTT
TRBJ1-6,.,TRBV28,.,CASSLFRGVVPLHF,TGTGCCAGCAGTTTATTCAGGGGCGTAGTCCCCCTCCACTTT
TRBJ2-2,TRBD1,TRBV10-3,once,CAISDQGVELFF,TGTGCCATCAGTGACCAGGGGGTGGAGCTGTTTTTT
TRBJ1-2,TRBD1,TRBV28,.,CASSQDRGLYGGYTF,TGTGCCAGCAGCCAGGACAGGGGGCTTTACGGTGGCTACACCTTC
TRBJ1-6,TRBD1,TRBV6-5,.,CASRDRGRLSPLHF,TGTGCCAGCAGAGACAGGGGGCGGCTTTCACCCCTCCACTTT
TRBJ2-2,.,TRBV20-1,.,CSASSQGINTGELFF,TGCAGTGCTAGTTCTCAGGGGATTAACACCGGGGAGCTGTTTTTT
TRBJ1-3,.,TRBV12-3/TRBV12-4,.,CASSLWERNTIYF,TGTGCCAGCAGTTTATGGGAGAGAAACACCATATATTTT
TRBJ2-7,.,TRBV19,.,CASSIGRTSSYEQYF,TGTGCCAGTAGTATAGGGAGGACCAGCTCCTACGAGCAGTACTTC
TRBJ2-2,.,TRBV28,.,CATGDQKWNTGELFF,TGTGCCACCGGAGACCAGAAGTGGAACACCGGGGAGCTGTTTTTT
TRBJ1-1,TRBD1,TRBV2,.,CASSRQGNTEAFF,TGTGCCAGCAGTCGACAGGGGAACACTGAAGCTTTCTTT
TRBJ1-5,.,TRBV7-8,.,CASSFTGMGPQHF,TGTGCCAGCAGCTTCACAGGGATGGGACCCCAGCATTTT
TRBJ1-5,.,TRBV2,.,CASSETAGAGNQPQHF,TGTGCCAGCAGTGAAACCGCAGGGGCTGGCAATCAGCCCCAGCATTTT
TRBJ2-5,.,TRBV7-8,once,CASSLGAGAWNRRETQYF,TGTGCCAGCAGCTTAGGGGCAGGGGCCTGGAACCGCCGGGAGACCCAGTACTTC